One T cell receptor beta chain is described in this entry. This sample is drawn from a study of T cell changes during pregnancy in multiple sclerosis. This table comes from immunoSEQ multiplex PCR, and its TCRdb copy is limited to in-frame clones, with some not included. The sample lists some 60,000 clones, roughly 93% occurring once. This TCR was recovered from a female donor with multiple sclerosis, enrolled in a pregnancy study. The sample was CD4+ T cells from peripheral blood mononuclear cells, taken before pregnancy.

The CDR3 DNA sequence: TGTGCCAGCAGACTAAGCCCTGGGCTAGCGGGAGGTAATGAGCAGTTCTTC. Translating gives CASRLSPGLAGGNEQFF. The gene calls are TRBV27 and TRBJ2-1; 11 positions match TRBD2. The CDR3 is made up of 17 amino acids. V was clipped by 6 bases and J by 7 bases; unmatched bases: 14. Germline CDR1 and CDR2: MNHEY and SMNVEV (reference sequence).